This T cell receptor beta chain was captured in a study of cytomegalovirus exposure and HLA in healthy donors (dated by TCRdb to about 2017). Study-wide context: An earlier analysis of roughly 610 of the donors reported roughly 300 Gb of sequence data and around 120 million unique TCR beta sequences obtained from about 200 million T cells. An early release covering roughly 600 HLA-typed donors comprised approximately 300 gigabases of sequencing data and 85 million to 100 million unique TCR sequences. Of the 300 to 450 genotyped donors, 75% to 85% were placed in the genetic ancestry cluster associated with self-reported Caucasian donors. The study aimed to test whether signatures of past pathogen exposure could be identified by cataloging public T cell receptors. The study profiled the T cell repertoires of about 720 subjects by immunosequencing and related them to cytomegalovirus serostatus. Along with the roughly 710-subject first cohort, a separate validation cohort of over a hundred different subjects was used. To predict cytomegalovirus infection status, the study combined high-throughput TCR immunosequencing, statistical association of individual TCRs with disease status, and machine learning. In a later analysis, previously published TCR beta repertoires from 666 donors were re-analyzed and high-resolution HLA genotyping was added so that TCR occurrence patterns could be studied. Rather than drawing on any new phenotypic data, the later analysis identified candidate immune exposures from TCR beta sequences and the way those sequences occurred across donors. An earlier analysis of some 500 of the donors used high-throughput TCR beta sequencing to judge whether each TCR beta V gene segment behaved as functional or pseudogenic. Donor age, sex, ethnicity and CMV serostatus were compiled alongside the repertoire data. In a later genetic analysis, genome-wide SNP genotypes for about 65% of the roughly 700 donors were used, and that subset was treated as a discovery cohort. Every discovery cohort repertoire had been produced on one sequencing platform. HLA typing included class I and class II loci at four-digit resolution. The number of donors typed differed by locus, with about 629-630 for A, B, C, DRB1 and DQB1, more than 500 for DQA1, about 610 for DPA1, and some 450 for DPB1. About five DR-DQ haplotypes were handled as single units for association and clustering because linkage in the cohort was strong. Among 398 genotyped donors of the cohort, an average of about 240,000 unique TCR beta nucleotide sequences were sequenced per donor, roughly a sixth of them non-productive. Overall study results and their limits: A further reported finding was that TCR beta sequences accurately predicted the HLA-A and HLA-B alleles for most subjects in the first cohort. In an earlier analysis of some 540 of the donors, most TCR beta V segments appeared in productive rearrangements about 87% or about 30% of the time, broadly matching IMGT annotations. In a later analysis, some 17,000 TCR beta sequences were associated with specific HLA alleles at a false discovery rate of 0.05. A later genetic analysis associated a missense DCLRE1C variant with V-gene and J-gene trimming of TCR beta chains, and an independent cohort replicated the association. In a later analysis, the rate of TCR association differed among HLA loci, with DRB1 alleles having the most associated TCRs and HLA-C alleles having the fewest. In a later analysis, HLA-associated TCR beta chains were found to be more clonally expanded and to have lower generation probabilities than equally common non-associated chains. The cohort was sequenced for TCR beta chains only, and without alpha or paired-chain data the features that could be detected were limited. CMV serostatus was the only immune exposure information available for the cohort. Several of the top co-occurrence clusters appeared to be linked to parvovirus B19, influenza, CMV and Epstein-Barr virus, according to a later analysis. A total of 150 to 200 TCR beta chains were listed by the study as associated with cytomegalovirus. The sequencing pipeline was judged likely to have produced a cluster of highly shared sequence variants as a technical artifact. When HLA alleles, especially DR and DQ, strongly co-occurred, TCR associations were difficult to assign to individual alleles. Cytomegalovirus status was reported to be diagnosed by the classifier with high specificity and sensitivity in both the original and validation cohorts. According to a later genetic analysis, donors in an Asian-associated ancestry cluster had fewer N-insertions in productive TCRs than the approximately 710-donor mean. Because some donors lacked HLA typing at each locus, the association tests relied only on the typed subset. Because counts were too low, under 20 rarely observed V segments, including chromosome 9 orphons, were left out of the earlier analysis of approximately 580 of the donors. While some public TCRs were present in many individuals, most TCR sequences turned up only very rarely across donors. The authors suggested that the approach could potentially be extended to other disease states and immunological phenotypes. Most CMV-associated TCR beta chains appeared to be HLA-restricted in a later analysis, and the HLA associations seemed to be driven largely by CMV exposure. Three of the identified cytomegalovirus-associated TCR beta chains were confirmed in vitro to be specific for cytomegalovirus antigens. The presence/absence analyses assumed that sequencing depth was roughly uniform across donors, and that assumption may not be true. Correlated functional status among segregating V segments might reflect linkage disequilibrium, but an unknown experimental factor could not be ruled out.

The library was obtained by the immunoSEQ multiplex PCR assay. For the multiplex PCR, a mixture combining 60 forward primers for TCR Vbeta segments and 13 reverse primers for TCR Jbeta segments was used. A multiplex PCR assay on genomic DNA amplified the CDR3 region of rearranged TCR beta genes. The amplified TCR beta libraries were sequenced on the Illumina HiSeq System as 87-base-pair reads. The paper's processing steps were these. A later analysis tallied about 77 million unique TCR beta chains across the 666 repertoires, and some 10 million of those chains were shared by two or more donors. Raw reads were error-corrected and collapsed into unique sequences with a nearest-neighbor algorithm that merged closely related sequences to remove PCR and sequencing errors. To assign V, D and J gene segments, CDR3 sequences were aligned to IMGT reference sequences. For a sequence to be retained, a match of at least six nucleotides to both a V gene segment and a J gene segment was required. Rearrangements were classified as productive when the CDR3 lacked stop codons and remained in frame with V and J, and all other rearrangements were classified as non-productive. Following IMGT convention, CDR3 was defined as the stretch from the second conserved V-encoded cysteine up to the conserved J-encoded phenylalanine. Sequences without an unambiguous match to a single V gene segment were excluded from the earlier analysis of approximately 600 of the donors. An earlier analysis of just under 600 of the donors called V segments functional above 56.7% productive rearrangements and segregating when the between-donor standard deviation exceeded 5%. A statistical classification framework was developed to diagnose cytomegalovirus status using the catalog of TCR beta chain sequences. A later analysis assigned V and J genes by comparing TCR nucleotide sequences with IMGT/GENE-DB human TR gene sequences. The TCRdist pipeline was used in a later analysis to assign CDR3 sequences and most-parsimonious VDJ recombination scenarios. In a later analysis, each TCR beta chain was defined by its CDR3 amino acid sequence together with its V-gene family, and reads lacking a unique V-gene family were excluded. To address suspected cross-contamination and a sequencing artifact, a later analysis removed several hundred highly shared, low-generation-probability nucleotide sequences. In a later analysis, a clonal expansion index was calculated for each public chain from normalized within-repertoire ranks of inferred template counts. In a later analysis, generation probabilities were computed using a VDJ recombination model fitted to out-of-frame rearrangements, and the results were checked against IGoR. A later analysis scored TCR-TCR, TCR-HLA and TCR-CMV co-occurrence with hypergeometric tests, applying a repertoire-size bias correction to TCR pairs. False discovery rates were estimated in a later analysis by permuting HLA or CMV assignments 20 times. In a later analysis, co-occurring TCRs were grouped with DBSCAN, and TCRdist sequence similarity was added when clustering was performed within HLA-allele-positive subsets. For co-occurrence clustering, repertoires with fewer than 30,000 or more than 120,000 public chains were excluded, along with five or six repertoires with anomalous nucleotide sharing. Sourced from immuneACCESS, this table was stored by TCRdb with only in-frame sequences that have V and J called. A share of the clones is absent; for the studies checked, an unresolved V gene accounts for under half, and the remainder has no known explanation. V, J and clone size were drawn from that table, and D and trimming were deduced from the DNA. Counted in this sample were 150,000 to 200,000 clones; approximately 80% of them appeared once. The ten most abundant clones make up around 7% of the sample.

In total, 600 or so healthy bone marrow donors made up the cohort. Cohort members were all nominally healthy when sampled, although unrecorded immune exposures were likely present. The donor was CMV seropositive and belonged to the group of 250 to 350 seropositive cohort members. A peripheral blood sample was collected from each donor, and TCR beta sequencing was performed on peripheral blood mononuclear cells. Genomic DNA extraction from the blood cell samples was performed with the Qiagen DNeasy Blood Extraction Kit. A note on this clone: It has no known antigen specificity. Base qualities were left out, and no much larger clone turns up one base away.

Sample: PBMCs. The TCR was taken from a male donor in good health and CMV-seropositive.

The CDR3 has the sequence CASTRLAEPREQYF. The DNA sequence follows: TGTGCCAGCACCCGACTAGCGGAACCACGGGAGCAGTACTTC. In this chain, TRBV7-8 is recombined with TRBJ2-7, and TRBD2 matches 9 of the central bases. Reading the germline V gene gives CDR1 SGHVS and CDR2 FQNEAQ. The CDR3 covers 14 residues, taking in both the cysteine and the phenylalanine. Only the CDR3 DNA is retained, 42 bases long and in frame from the first base. V loses 7 bases at its end and J loses 7 bases; junction bases beyond the gene matches: 11.